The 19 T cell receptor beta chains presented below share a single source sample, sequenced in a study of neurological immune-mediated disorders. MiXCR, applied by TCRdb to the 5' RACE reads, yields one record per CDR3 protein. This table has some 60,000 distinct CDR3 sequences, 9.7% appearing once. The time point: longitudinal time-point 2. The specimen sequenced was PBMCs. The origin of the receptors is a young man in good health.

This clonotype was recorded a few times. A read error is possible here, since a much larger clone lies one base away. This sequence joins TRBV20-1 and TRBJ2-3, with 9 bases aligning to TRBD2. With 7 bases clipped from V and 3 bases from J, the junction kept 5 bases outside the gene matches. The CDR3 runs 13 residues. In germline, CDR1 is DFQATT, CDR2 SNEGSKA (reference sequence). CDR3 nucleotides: TGCAGTGACCAGCGGGAGGTAACAGATACGCAGTATTTT. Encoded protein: CSDQREVTDTQYF.

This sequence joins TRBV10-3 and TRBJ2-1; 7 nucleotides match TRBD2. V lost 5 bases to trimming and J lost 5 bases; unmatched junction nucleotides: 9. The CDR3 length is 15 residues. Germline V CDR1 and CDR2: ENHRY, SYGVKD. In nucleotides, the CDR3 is TGTGCCATCAGTTACACCGGGACTACTAACAATGAGCAGTTCTTC. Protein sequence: CAISYTGTTNNEQFF.

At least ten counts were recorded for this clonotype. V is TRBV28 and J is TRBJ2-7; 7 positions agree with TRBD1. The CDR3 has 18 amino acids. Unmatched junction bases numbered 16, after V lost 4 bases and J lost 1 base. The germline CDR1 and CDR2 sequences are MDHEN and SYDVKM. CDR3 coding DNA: TGTGCCAGCAGTTCAGTATTTCTGAAGGGGGCGAAGTCCTACGAGCAGTACTTC. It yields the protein CASSSVFLKGAKSYEQYF.

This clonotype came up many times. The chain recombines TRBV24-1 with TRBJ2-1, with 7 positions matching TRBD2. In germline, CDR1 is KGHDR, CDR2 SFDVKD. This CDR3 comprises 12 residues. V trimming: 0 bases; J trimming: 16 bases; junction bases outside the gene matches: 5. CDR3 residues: CATSDLGGSHFF. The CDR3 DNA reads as TGTGCCACCAGTGATTTGGGCGGGAGTCACTTCTTC.

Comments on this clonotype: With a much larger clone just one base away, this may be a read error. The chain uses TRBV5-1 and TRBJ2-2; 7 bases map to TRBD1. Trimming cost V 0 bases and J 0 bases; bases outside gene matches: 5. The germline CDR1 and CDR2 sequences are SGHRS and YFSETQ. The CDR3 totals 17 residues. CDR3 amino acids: CASSLAHGTANTGELFF. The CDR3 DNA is TGCGCCAGCAGCTTGGCCCACGGGACAGCGAACACCGGGGAGCTGTTTTTT.

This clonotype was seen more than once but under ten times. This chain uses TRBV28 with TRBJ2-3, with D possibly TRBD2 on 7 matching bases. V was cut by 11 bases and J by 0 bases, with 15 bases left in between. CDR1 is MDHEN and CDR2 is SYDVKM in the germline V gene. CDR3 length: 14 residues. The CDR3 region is CAGRGPTSTDTQYF. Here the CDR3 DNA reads TGTGCCGGGCGGGGGCCGACTAGCACAGATACGCAGTATTTT.

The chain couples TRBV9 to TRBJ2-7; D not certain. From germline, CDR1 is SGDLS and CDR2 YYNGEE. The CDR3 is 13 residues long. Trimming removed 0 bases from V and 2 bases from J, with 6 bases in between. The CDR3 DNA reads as TGTGCCAGCAGCGTAGGTCCCACCTACGAGCAGTACTTC. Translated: CASSVGPTYEQYF.

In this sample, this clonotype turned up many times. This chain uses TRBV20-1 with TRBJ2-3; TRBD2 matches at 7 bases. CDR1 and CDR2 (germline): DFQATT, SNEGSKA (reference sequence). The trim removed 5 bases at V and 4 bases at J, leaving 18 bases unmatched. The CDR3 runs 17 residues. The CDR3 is CSAPDSLRGGVADTQYF. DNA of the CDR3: TGCAGTGCTCCAGACTCACTCCGGGGAGGGGTTGCAGATACGCAGTATTTT.

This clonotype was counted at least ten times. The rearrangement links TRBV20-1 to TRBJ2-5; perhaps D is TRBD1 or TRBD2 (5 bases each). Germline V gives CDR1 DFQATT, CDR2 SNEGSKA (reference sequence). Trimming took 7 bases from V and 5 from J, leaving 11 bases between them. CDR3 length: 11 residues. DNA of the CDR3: TGCAGTGGGGGACGGTGGGAGACCCAGTACTTC. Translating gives CSGGRWETQYF.

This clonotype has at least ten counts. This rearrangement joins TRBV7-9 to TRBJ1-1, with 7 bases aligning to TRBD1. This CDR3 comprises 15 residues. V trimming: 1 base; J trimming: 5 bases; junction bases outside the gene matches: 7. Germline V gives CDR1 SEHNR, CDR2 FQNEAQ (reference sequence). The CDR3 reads CASSLGGGGKTEAFF. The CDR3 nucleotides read TGTGCCAGCAGCTTAGGTGGAGGGGGCAAAACTGAAGCTTTCTTT.

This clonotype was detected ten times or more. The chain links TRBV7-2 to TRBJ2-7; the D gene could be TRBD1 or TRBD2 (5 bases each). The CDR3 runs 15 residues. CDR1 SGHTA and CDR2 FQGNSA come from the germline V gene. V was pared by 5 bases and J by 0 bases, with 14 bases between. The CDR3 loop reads CASSPGSGGSYEQYF. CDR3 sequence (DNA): TGTGCCAGCAGCCCAGGGAGTGGGGGCTCCTACGAGCAGTACTTC.

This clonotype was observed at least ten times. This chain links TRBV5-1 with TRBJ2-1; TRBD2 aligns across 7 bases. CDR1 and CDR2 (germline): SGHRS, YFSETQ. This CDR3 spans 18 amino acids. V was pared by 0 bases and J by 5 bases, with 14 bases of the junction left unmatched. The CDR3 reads CASSLATSWRRSNNEQFF. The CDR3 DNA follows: TGCGCCAGCAGCTTGGCGACTAGCTGGAGGAGGAGTAACAATGAGCAGTTCTTC.

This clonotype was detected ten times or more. The CDR3 DNA reads as TGTGCCAGCAGCGGGGGGGTTATGAACACTGAAGCTTTCTTT. Encoded protein: CASSGGVMNTEAFF. The J gene is TRBJ1-1, the V gene TRBV3-1; possibly TRBD1 for D (5 bases). The V end lost 5 bases, the J end lost 0 bases, and 10 bases lay between the germline ends. Germline CDR1 reads LGHDT; CDR2 reads YNNKEL (reference sequence). CDR3 length: 14 residues.

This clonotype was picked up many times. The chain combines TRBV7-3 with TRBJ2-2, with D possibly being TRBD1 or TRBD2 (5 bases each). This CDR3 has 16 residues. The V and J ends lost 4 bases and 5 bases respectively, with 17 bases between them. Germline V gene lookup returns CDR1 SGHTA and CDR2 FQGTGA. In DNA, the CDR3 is TGTGCCAGCAGCTCCCGGGGTCCAGGGACGACCGGGGAGCTGTTTTTT. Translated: CASSSRGPGTTGELFF.

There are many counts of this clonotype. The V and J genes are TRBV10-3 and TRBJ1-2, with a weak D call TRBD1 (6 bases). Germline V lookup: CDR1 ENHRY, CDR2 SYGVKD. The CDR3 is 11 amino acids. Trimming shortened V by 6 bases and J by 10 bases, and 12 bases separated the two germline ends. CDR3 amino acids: CAISRDISYTF. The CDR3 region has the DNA TGTGCCATCAGCCGGGACATTTCCTACACCTTC.

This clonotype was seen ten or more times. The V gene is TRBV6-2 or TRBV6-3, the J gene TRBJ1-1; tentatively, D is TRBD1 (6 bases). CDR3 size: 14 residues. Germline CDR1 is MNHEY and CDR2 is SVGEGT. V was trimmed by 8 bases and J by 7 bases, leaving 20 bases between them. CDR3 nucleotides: TGTGCCAGCCTCCGGGGGGGCAGCCCACATGAAGCTTTCTTT. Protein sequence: CASLRGGSPHEAFF.

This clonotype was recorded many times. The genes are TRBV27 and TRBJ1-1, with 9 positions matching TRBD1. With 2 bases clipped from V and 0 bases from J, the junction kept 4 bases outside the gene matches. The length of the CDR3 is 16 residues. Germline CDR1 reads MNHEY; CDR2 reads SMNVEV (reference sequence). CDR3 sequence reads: CASSLGQGRMNTEAFF. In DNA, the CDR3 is TGTGCCAGCAGTTTAGGACAGGGGAGGATGAACACTGAAGCTTTCTTT.

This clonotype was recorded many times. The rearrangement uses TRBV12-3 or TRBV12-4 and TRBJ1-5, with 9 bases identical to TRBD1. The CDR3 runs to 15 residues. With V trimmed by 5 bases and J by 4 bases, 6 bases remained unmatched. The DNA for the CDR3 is TGTGCCAGCAGTCGAGGGACAGGGCAAAATCAGCCCCAGCATTTT. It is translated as CASSRGTGQNQPQHF.

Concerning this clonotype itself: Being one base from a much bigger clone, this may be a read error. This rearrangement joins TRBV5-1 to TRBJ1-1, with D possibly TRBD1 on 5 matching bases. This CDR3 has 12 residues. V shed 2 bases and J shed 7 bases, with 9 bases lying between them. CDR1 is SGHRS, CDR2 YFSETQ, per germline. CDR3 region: CASSFTQDEAFF. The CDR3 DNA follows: TGCGCCAGCAGCTTCACACAGGATGAAGCTTTCTTT.